This is a list of T cell receptor beta chains from one sample in a study of GPR56 and killer-like receptors on CD4 memory cells. TCRdb reanalyzed the reads, giving one entry per CDR3 protein sequence and no DNA. The repertoire shows about 1,400 distinct CDR3 sequences; the top ten hold 10% to 15%. The specimen sequenced was memory CD4+ T cells from blood. These TCRs come from a human donor in good health. Both conserved end residues are part of each CDR3. The order of the fields is CDR3 protein, V gene, J gene, clone size. Where a row states a size, it is once, few, many or the class of an expanded clone; other rows omit it.

CSARALDNQPQHF	TRBV20-1	TRBJ1-5	-
CAISPRPAQETQYF	TRBV10-3	TRBJ2-5	large
CASSLGPGSSTDTQYF	TRBV7-2	TRBJ2-3	large
CASSHGNEQFF	TRBV11-3	TRBJ2-1	medium-sized
CASRSLLSSYEQYF	TRBV6-1	TRBJ2-7	large
CAWGRDVTNYGYTF	TRBV30	TRBJ1-2	medium-sized
CASSLGQGYLPQHF	TRBV5-6	TRBJ1-5	medium-sized
CASSVLDSHYNEQFF	TRBV9	TRBJ2-1	medium-sized
CASSYRDSYGYTF	TRBV18	TRBJ1-2	medium-sized
CASSFDPRNTEAFF	TRBV11-2	TRBJ1-1	-
CAWSPRPPSGVFF	TRBV30	TRBJ2-2	medium-sized
CSVGAGGTDTQYF	TRBV29-1	TRBJ2-3	medium-sized
CASSNERSHTLKGSNQPQHF	TRBV12-3/TRBV12-4	TRBJ1-5	-
CASSLTGNEQYF	TRBV7-2	TRBJ2-7	large
CATSDRDRTNYGYTF	TRBV24-1	TRBJ1-2	-
CASSFSSGGAGETQYF	TRBV12-3/TRBV12-4	TRBJ2-5	-
CASSYSGTAVGGYEQYF	TRBV6-6	TRBJ2-7	medium-sized
CASSLGLDADTQYF	TRBV11-3	TRBJ2-3	-
CASSLGTGGRAKNIQYF	TRBV7-9	TRBJ2-4	medium-sized
CASSGYRGNSPLHF	TRBV18	TRBJ1-6	medium-sized
CASSLSSGGAVGTGELFF	TRBV5-5	TRBJ2-2	-
CASSRSQGVVYEQYF	TRBV7-9	TRBJ2-7	medium-sized
CASSPLDRATIIYYGYTF	TRBV10-2	TRBJ1-2	medium-sized
CASKQGAGDMNTEAFF	TRBV2	TRBJ1-1	-
CASSYAGSYNEQFF	TRBV28	TRBJ2-1	medium-sized
CASSTTDRGPYEQYF	TRBV11-2	TRBJ2-7	-
CASSSVGTANSPLHF	TRBV5-5	TRBJ1-6	medium-sized
CATSGRSSYNEQFF	TRBV24-1	TRBJ2-1	large
CASSPRQGGLGEQYF	TRBV7-2	TRBJ2-7	large
CSARDPNRVGEQYF	TRBV20-1	TRBJ2-7	-
CATRREPNTEAFF	TRBV7-2	TRBJ1-1	large
CASRPGMEGYTF	TRBV12-3/TRBV12-4	TRBJ1-2	-
CASSLAIRAEAFF	TRBV12-3/TRBV12-4	TRBJ1-1	-
CASKTGELSEQYF	TRBV12-3/TRBV12-4	TRBJ2-7	-
CASSWTTSPLHF	TRBV7-2	TRBJ1-6	large
CSAHPGRGNYGYTF	TRBV20-1	TRBJ1-2	-
CASSGDRVFSNQPQHF	TRBV12-3/TRBV12-4	TRBJ1-5	medium-sized
CASADRVGTEAFF	TRBV19	TRBJ1-1	large
CATSSRPNEDTIYF	TRBV19	TRBJ1-3	medium-sized
CASRLAGGHYNEQFF	TRBV19	TRBJ2-1	large
CASSFRTGSDQPQHF	TRBV7-2	TRBJ1-5	large
CATGYQDRAQTEAFF	TRBV12-3/TRBV12-4	TRBJ1-1	-
CSAPGQGTTGELFF	TRBV20-1	TRBJ2-2	-
CASSYSFWGQGAGQPQHF	TRBV6-5	TRBJ1-5	-
CASSLVGVLQFF	TRBV12-3/TRBV12-4	TRBJ2-1	-
CASTSYGGGNTEAFF	TRBV19	TRBJ1-1	medium-sized
CASSPGTGGPNQPQHF	TRBV7-2	TRBJ1-5	-
CSAETGGYGYTF	TRBV29-1	TRBJ1-2	large
CASSPRGQGAYGYTF	TRBV19	TRBJ1-2	large
CASSSSDRRQETQYF	TRBV18	TRBJ2-5	medium-sized
CASSVVDGKAFF	TRBV9	TRBJ1-1	medium-sized
CASSTTGPASFSGNTIYF	TRBV18	TRBJ1-3	medium-sized
CASSFGPPGGGKNIQYF	TRBV7-2	TRBJ2-4	large
CASSTLGLAGFYEQYF	TRBV6-6	TRBJ2-7	medium-sized
CASSPPRGMNTEAFF	TRBV18	TRBJ1-1	medium-sized
CASSTDRGALPQHF	TRBV7-2	TRBJ1-5	-